Sequencing of this T cell receptor (beta chain) was carried out in a study of blood T cell repertoires in COVID-19. Study information: Acute-phase and convalescent COVID-19 samples originated in the United States, Italy and Spain. Sources were T cells, B-cell-depleted T cells, or PBMCs; the material itself was cDNA or gDNA.

This CDR3 comprises 15 residues. The V gene end was trimmed by 6 bases and the J gene end by 0 bases; junction bases not matched to a gene: 7. In germline, CDR1 is SNHLY, CDR2 FYNNEI. Authors' analysis steps: Nucleated cell number was recorded as an estimate derived from reference gene primer amplification. TCRdb's copy holds only in-frame clones and misses some; the assay was immunoSEQ multiplex PCR. The V and J calls and the clone size are those of that table, but D and trimming were determined from the DNA. The table lists approximately 100,000 clones, around nine tenths of them singletons. The rearrangement links TRBV2 to TRBJ1-1, with 7 positions matching TRBD1. The source of this sequence is a man aged 45-60 years with acute or convalescent COVID-19. The sequencing input was peripheral blood. The CDR3 DNA follows: TGTGCCAGCAGCCCTACAGGGGCCGTGAACACTGAAGCTTTCTTT. Its translation is CASSPTGAVNTEAFF. The entire variable domain, with the rest obtained from reference TRBV2 and TRBJ1-1, is as follows: EPEVTQTPSHQVTQMGQEVILRCVPISNHLYFYWYRQILGQKVEFLVSFYNNEISEKSEIFDDQFSVERPDGSNFTLKIRSTKLEDSAMYFCASSPTGAVNTEAFFGQGTRLTVV.